What follows is one T cell receptor beta chain and its context. Its antigen remains unidentified. The source of the sample is a study of cytomegalovirus exposure and HLA in healthy donors. The PCR had 60 Vbeta and 13 Jbeta primers. The repertoire was sequenced with immunoSEQ multiplex PCR; TCRdb's copy has only in-frame clones and lacks some. The table includes around 140,000 clones, roughly 79% detected once. Trimming left V 0 bases short and J 8 bases short, with 16 bases between. The germline V gene encodes CDR1 MNHEY and CDR2 SVGAGI. The CDR3 is 15 residues long. Study conclusions and caveats: In an earlier analysis, about 87% or about 30%: the productive usage of most TCR beta V segments. Highly shared sequence variants in one cluster were likely a sequencing artifact. Later analysis associated a missense DCLRE1C variant with TCR beta V- and J-gene trimming.

The V gene is TRBV6-5, the J gene TRBJ1-2, with D unclear. Sequenced material: PBMCs. This receptor was obtained from a woman in her thirties or forties in good health and CMV-seronegative. The CDR3 coding sequence is TGTGCCAGCAGTTACTCGAGTAGTGAGGGTTTGGGCTACACCTTC. It encodes CASSYSSSEGLGYTF.